This T cell receptor (beta chain) was sequenced for a study of blood T cell repertoires in COVID-19. Study in general: Both acute and convalescent COVID-19 samples were obtained from the United States, Italy and Spain. PBMCs, B-cell-depleted T cells, or T cells were the source of the cDNA or gDNA that made up the material.

In this sample, this clone turned up once. TCRdb's table, derived via immunoSEQ multiplex PCR, lists solely in-frame clones and lacks some. The table lists roughly 500,000 clones, 80% to 90% of them singletons. Germline V gene data show CDR1 as LNHDA and CDR2 as SQIVND (reference sequence). The CDR3 is 16 amino acids. The ends lost 1 base at V and 6 bases at J; junction bases unmatched: 8. The chain combines TRBV19 with TRBJ1-5; 8 bases match TRBD1. Source material: peripheral blood. This TCR was sampled from a human donor in a cohort sampled during active COVID-19. DNA of the CDR3: TGTGCCAGTAGTATAGGTTGGCAGGGGGCGGTTCAGCCCCAGCATTTT. It is translated as CASSIGWQGAVQPQHF.